A single sample is the source of the 14 T cell receptor beta chains below, sequenced in a study of CD4 and CD8 cells across lung adenocarcinoma regions (dated by TCRdb to the late 2010s). The library relied on PCR. Sequencing relied on a HiSeq X Ten. TCRdb took the public reads, trimmed them with fastp at Q25, ran MiXCR for clone calling and kept in-frame beta chains. Each entry is one CDR3 protein sequence, shown with its most common DNA and genes. The sample data list thousands of distinct CDR3 sequences, and around three fifths of these were observed just once. The top ten hold roughly a fifth of the sample. The sequencing sample was made of CD4+ T cells from the margin of a lung tumor. Read against the paper, the sample's cell subset or site label means: tumor margin region. The receptors come from a male donor with lung adenocarcinoma. The CD4 and CD8 labels of this study may be unreliable.

This clonotype has a handful of counts. The CDR3 region is CASSDGLADYEQYF. CDR3 nucleotides: TGTGCCAGCAGTGACGGACTAGCGGACTACGAGCAGTACTTC. This chain joins TRBV6-1 and TRBJ2-5, with 10 bases that match TRBD2. The J call may be in error: the DNA end matches TRBJ2-7 better. Germline V gene data show CDR1 as MNHNS and CDR2 as SASEGT. This CDR3 is built from 14 residues.

The V gene is TRBV12-3 or TRBV12-4, the J gene TRBJ2-5, with D possibly TRBD1 on 5 matching bases. This CDR3 has 14 amino acids. The V gene lost 4 bases and the J gene lost 2 bases, with 11 bases spanning the gap. The CDR3 bases are TGTGCCAGCAGTTGGGGCATTTCGCAAGAGACCCAGTACTTC. As protein: CASSWGISQETQYF.

The rearrangement uses TRBV6-1 and TRBJ2-5; 7 positions agree with TRBD2. J gave up 1 base and V 1 base, and 0 bases lay outside the gene matches. The CDR3 runs 14 residues. Germline assignment: CDR1 MNHNS and CDR2 SASEGT. The CDR3 loop reads CASSEGGSQETQYF. CDR3 nucleotides: TGTGCCAGCAGTGAAGGCGGGAGCCAAGAGACCCAGTACTTC.

V gene TRBV27 combines with J gene TRBJ2-1; TRBD2 might be the D (6 bases). Germline CDR1 reads MNHEY; CDR2 reads SMNVEV (reference sequence). V was trimmed by 3 bases and J by 12 bases, leaving 21 bases between them. This CDR3 has 15 residues. CDR3 sequence: CASSFDAGTYDAQFF. CDR3 sequence (DNA): TGTGCCAGCAGTTTTGACGCGGGGACGTACGATGCGCAGTTCTTC.

The chain is built from TRBV10-1 and TRBJ2-2; D is possibly TRBD2 (6 bases). Germline CDR1 WNHNN, CDR2 SYGVQD (reference sequence). The CDR3 is 14 residues long. V was trimmed by 4 bases and J by 4 bases, leaving 10 bases between them. CDR3 nucleotides: TGCGCCAGCAGTGTTGGAGGGGTCACCGGGGAGCTGTTTTTT. Its translation: CASSVGGVTGELFF.

The gene calls are TRBV6-1 and TRBJ2-1, with D perhaps TRBD2 (5 bases). This CDR3 has 15 residues. V lost 7 bases and J 1 base, leaving 14 bases between the germline ends. CDR1 and CDR2 (germline): MNHNS, SASEGT. The CDR3, as DNA: TGTGCCAGCAACTTCCAAGAGGGATCCTACAATGAGCAGTTCTTC. Protein: CASNFQEGSYNEQFF.

This clonotype was detected only a few times. V and J are TRBV6-1 and TRBJ2-1; D could derive from TRBD1 or TRBD2 (7 bases each). Judging by the DNA end, TRBJ2-7 fits better; the J call may be wrong. Germline-derived CDR1 and CDR2 are MNHNS and SASEGT. The CDR3 is 15 amino acids. The CDR3 bases are TGTGCCAGCAGTGAAGGACAGGGACTACACTACGAGCAGTACTTC. Amino acid sequence: CASSEGQGLHYEQYF.

The chain is built from TRBV30 and TRBJ1-1; the match to TRBD1 covers 7 bases. The CDR3 is made up of 14 amino acids. V shed 5 bases, J shed 5 bases, and the junction held 11 bases outside the gene matches. Germline V gene lookup returns CDR1 GTSNPN and CDR2 SVGIG (reference sequence). The chain's CDR3 is CAWGGQVAGTEAFF. In DNA form, the CDR3 reads TGTGCCTGGGGCGGACAGGTCGCCGGGACTGAAGCTTTCTTT.

This clonotype has more than one count but fewer than ten. The chain links TRBV6-1 to TRBJ2-5; 10 positions match TRBD1. Germline V lookup: CDR1 MNHNS, CDR2 SASEGT. This CDR3 region has 16 residues. V shed 7 bases and J 2 bases; nucleotides not matched to a gene: 10. CDR3: CASTWGTGAKQETQYF. Here the CDR3 DNA reads TGTGCCAGCACCTGGGGGACAGGGGCCAAACAAGAGACCCAGTACTTC.

This clonotype has a handful of counts. Just one base apart from a much larger clone, this may be a read error. The V call is TRBV6-1, the J call TRBJ2-5, with TRBD1 matching over 8 bases. Trimming removed 6 bases from V and 11 bases from J; junction bases left unmatched: 17. The CDR3 consists of 15 residues. In germline, CDR1 is MNHNS, CDR2 SASEGT. The CDR3 loop is CASRQGVSSYNEQYF. The CDR3, as DNA: TGTGCCAGCAGACAGGGGGTCAGCTCCTACAATGAGCAGTACTTC.

As DNA, the CDR3 is TGCAGTGCTGAGGGGGGGGGATCACCCCTCCACTTT. Residues: CSAEGGGSPLHF. This chain uses TRBV20-1 with TRBJ1-6; perhaps TRBD1 as D (6 bases). Germline V CDR1 and CDR2: DFQATT, SNEGSKA (reference sequence). Between the trimmed V and J ends, which lost 5 bases and 10 bases, there was a span of 12 bases. The CDR3 covers 12 residues.

The CDR3 bases are TGTGCCAGCAGCTTATGGCAGCAAGAGACCCAGTACTTC. It is translated as CASSLWQQETQYF. J is TRBJ2-5 and V is TRBV7-2, with D uncertain. CDR1 SGHTA and CDR2 FQGNSA come from the germline V gene. Trimming took 2 bases from V and 2 from J, leaving 6 bases between them. This CDR3 has 13 amino acids.

Only a few counts were recorded for this clonotype. The rearrangement uses TRBV6-5 and TRBJ2-2; D is perhaps TRBD1 or TRBD2 (5 bases each). Germline loops: CDR1 MNHEY, CDR2 SVGAGI. There are 16 residues in the CDR3. V shed 0 bases and J shed 1 base, with 9 bases lying between them. CDR3 sequence: CASSYSRGVNTGELFF. The CDR3 region has the DNA TGTGCCAGCAGTTACTCGAGGGGAGTGAACACCGGGGAGCTGTTTTTT.

The genes are TRBV6-1 and TRBJ2-1; 13 bases fit TRBD2. The CDR3 is made up of 16 amino acids. The V and J ends lost 7 bases and 6 bases, in that order; junction bases with no gene match: 9. In germline, CDR1 is MNHNS, CDR2 SASEGT. The CDR3 here is CASNTVLAGGGNEQFF. As DNA, the CDR3 is TGTGCCAGCAACACTGTACTAGCGGGAGGGGGCAATGAGCAGTTCTTC.